This T cell receptor (beta chain) was sequenced for a study of radiation and T cells in renal cell carcinoma. Study conclusions and caveats: Baseline intratumoral clonotype presence is unknown without pretreatment biopsies.

Time point noted: blood 2 weeks post-SBRT. The treatment was: 15 Gy SBRT to primary tumor, nephrectomy 4 weeks later. Assay: immunoSEQ multiplex PCR; the TCRdb copy retains only in-frame clones and omits some. Seen here are about 120,000 clones, 75% to 90% observed once, and the top ten hold approximately 2%. Remarks on this clone: Its antigen is undetermined.

Germline V gene lookup returns CDR1 SGHRS and CDR2 YFSETQ. V gave up 6 bases and J gave up 0 bases, with 12 bases separating them. CDR3 length equals 14 residues. Material: blood, obtained from a patient whose treatment included radiotherapy and nephrectomy. The TCR comes from a woman aged 60 to 75 with renal cell carcinoma. The chain uses TRBV5-1 and TRBJ1-1; D not certain. Here the CDR3 DNA reads TGCGCCAGCACTACCGAAACCGTGAACACTGAAGCTTTCTTT. This translates into CASTTETVNTEAFF.